This TCR beta chain was captured in a study of blood T cell repertoires in COVID-19 (dated by TCRdb to 2019 to 2021). Looking at the study overall: Collaborator samples came from the United States, Italy and Spain and covered acute and convalescent phases of COVID-19. The material from the prospective study consisted of cDNA or gDNA derived from T cells, B-cell-depleted T cells, or PBMCs. Deeply sampled blood TCRbeta repertoires from subjects exposed to, actively infected with, or recovered from COVID-19 were included in the dataset. The repertoires were released in a freely available public database meant as a resource for research on the immune response to SARS-CoV-2. The samples were drawn from two sources: the first 160 participants of the ongoing ImmuneRACE study, and fewer than 1,500 subjects contributed by 6 global collaborators. A de-identified subject ID, COVID-19 status, age in years and sex were almost always included in the sample metadata. Where available, HLA class I and class II types were taken from metadata supplied by the sample provider and were not determined by assay-based typing. Overall study results and their limits: The quantity of clinical and demographic metadata differed by source and by participant and was supplied without curation.

TCRbeta CDR3 regions were amplified from genomic DNA by means of the immunoSEQ Assay, a bias-controlled multiplex PCR. Processing in the source paper ran as follows. The number of nucleated cells in each sample was estimated from the amplification of reference gene primers within the assay. To quantify the absolute abundance of each unique TCRbeta CDR3 rearrangement, sequence reads were collapsed and filtered. For each sample, productive Simpson clonality was calculated as the square root of Simpson's diversity index across productive rearrangements. The source is immuneACCESS, and TCRdb retained only in-frame sequences with V and J called. Part of the clones is not carried over; for the studies checked, unresolved V genes explain less than half of this, and the remainder is unexplained. The V and J calls and clone size were taken over from that table, and D and trimming were inferred from the DNA. This sample gives about 300,000 clones in total; roughly 90% of them show up just once. The ten largest clones add up to less than 3.5% of the sample.

Concerning this clone itself: Its antigen is unknown. Base qualities are not at hand, and no much larger clone is one base apart. The identical CDR3 is also encoded by other nucleotide sequences in the sample.

Participants in the prospective study were aged about 18 to 100 years, lived in about two dozen United States geographic areas, and enrolled through a virtual design. Cohort assignment in the prospective study relied on participant-reported clinical history from a screening survey and a study questionnaire. Exposed participants had been in contact with someone with a PCR-confirmed or clinician-diagnosed COVID-19 case within 2 weeks of study entry. Mobile phlebotomists in the prospective study collected whole blood, serum and a nasopharyngeal or oropharyngeal swab from every participant. Additional blood draws and questionnaires over an approximately 2-month period could optionally be provided by prospective study participants. Before DNA extraction, prospective study blood samples were shipped either frozen or at room temperature. Inclusive of the bounding cysteine and phenylalanine, the CDR3 is 13 residues long. Kept here is only the CDR3 DNA, which spans 39 bases and is read in frame from base 1. Relative to germline, V is missing 0 bases and J is missing 8 bases, with 2 bases of the junction outside any gene match. The germline V gene supplies CDR1 SGHRS and CDR2 YFSETQ.

The chain joins TRBV5-1 to TRBJ2-1; 7 central bases correspond to TRBD1. Specimen: PBMCs or T cells enriched from blood (not recorded which). The TCR comes from a woman between 50 and 59 years old who had been exposed to COVID-19. The CDR3 region reads CASSLGQGHEQFF. The DNA sequence is as follows: TGCGCCAGCAGCTTGGGACAGGGCCATGAGCAGTTCTTC.